This T cell receptor beta chain emerged from a study of blood T cell repertoires in COVID-19. Whole-study context: Samples of COVID-19 (acute and convalescent) were obtained from the United States, Italy and Spain.

Source study methods: Reference gene primers were amplified, and this amplification served to estimate nucleated cell counts. Profiling relied on immunoSEQ multiplex PCR, and the TCRdb table lists in-frame clones only, not all of them. V and J calls and clone size are those listed in that table; D and trimming were worked out from the DNA. The sample has 40,000 or so clones, 75% to 90% seen once. V was clipped by 4 bases and J by 5 bases; unmatched bases: 12. The CDR3 is 16 residues long. Germline V gene data show CDR1 as KGHDR and CDR2 as SFDVKD. The sequence was obtained from a man aged 55-75 years with active COVID-19. The chain combines TRBV24-1 with TRBJ2-5, with TRBD2 matching over 7 bases. The sequenced sample consisted of peripheral blood. DNA for the CDR3: TGTGCCACCAGTGAGGGGGGGGACTCCTATGGGGAGACCCAGTACTTC. Its translation is CATSEGGDSYGETQYF.